The next 23 T cell receptor beta chains were all read from a single sample in a study of cytomegalovirus exposure and HLA in healthy donors listed by TCRdb under 2017. Receptor amplification or capture employed the immunoSEQ multiplex PCR assay. A mixture of 60 forward primers for TCR Vbeta segments and 13 reverse primers for TCR Jbeta segments was used in the multiplex PCR. TCRdb retrieved this table from immuneACCESS and kept in-frame rearrangements only. Not all clones are present; in checked studies, unresolved V genes account for under half, and no reason is known for the remainder. Present in this sample are some 150,000 clones, roughly 85% of which were seen just once. The ten largest account for about 2.4% of the sample. The sample was PBMCs. The receptors stem from a woman younger than 35 in good health and CMV-seronegative.

The genes are TRBV6-1 and TRBJ2-6, with TRBD2 as a possible D gene (5 bases). V was pared by 4 bases and J by 0 bases, with 7 bases between. CDR1 and CDR2 (germline): MNHNS, SASEGT. The CDR3 spans 15 residues. CDR3 sequence reads: CASSVGLSGANVLTF. The CDR3 DNA follows: TGTGCCAGCAGTGTTGGACTCTCTGGGGCCAACGTCCTGACTTTC.

V usage is TRBV28 and J usage is TRBJ1-5; no definite D call. Trimming removed 2 bases from V and 7 bases from J, with 6 bases in between. Per germline, CDR1 MDHEN and CDR2 SYDVKM. The CDR3 spans 12 residues. The CDR3 is CASSLIKQPQHF. CDR3 coding DNA: TGTGCCAGCAGTTTAATCAAACAGCCCCAGCATTTT.

On this clone: Its ends do not fully match the called genes, so a read error is possible. This chain uses TRBV5-4 with TRBJ2-7, with D perhaps TRBD2 (5 bases). The CDR3 loop spans 11 amino acids. Germline V gene lookup returns CDR1 SGHNT and CDR2 YYREEE (reference sequence). CDR3 region: CASSLAGRASF. CDR3 sequence (DNA): TGTGCCAGCAGCTTGGCTGGGAGAGCTAGCTTC.

This clone was counted between two and nine times. J is TRBJ2-7 and V is TRBV2; D possibly corresponds to TRBD1 (6 bases). Germline assignment: CDR1 SNHLY and CDR2 FYNNEI. Trimming cost V 3 bases and J 6 bases, with 15 bases left between them. This CDR3 has 14 amino acids. CDR3 residues: CASSEIFGRGEQYF. The CDR3 bases are TGTGCCAGCAGTGAGATATTTGGCAGGGGCGAGCAGTACTTC.

The V gene is TRBV9, the J gene TRBJ2-3; tentatively, D is TRBD1 (5 bases). The CDR3 consists of 17 residues. Germline V lookup: CDR1 SGDLS, CDR2 YYNGEE. Trimming pared 4 bases from V and 1 base from J, leaving 19 bases between. The CDR3: CASSPPHGAGRTDTQYF. CDR3 in DNA: TGTGCCAGCAGCCCACCGCATGGGGCAGGGCGCACAGATACGCAGTATTTT.

The V gene is TRBV7-3, the J gene TRBJ2-2; TRBD2 is a possible D gene (7 bases). The CDR3 loop spans 15 amino acids. V was trimmed by 6 bases and J by 4 bases, leaving 15 bases between them. Germline V gives CDR1 SGHTA, CDR2 FQGTGA. CDR3 sequence (DNA): TGTGCCAGCAGGGACGCGGGGGCGGGCACCGGGGAGCTGTTTTTT. Its translation: CASRDAGAGTGELFF.

CDR3 loop: CASSRGDTEAFF. In nucleotides, the CDR3 is TGTGCCAGCAGTCGGGGGGACACTGAAGCTTTCTTT. The V call is TRBV6-1, the J call TRBJ1-1; tentative D call: TRBD1 (5 bases). The CDR3 runs 12 residues. The V gene lost 5 bases and the J gene lost 3 bases, with 7 bases spanning the gap. Per germline, CDR1 MNHNS and CDR2 SASEGT.

V is TRBV2 and J is TRBJ2-1; tentatively, D is TRBD2 (6 bases). Between the trimmed V and J ends, which lost 0 bases and 0 bases, there was a span of 9 bases. Germline values: CDR1 SNHLY, CDR2 FYNNEI. The length of the CDR3 is 16 residues. The CDR3 sequence is CASSEARAGSYNEQFF. The CDR3 bases are TGTGCCAGCAGTGAAGCACGAGCGGGCTCCTACAATGAGCAGTTCTTC.

DNA of the CDR3: TGCGCCAGCAGCCAAGCCCCACGGGGGGCTCTAGAGACCCAGTACTTC. Translating it yields CASSQAPRGALETQYF. The V call is TRBV4-3, the J call TRBJ2-5, with a tentative D call TRBD2 (7 bases). Germline V gene data show CDR1 as LGHNA and CDR2 as YSLEER. Trimming cost V 1 base and J 4 bases, with 16 bases left between them. The CDR3 spans 16 residues.

The DNA for the CDR3 is TGTGCCAGCAGTCCCGTCGGCGCGGGGACCAAAAACATTCAGTACTTC. Protein: CASSPVGAGTKNIQYF. The genes are TRBV28 and TRBJ2-4; tentative D call: TRBD2 (6 bases). V was clipped by 5 bases and J by 2 bases, with 16 bases between them. The germline gives CDR1 MDHEN, CDR2 SYDVKM. The CDR3 contains 16 residues.

V and J are TRBV27 and TRBJ1-3; no definite D call. Germline values: CDR1 MNHEY, CDR2 SMNVEV (reference sequence). V was trimmed by 0 bases and J by 2 bases, leaving 11 bases between them. This CDR3 contains 16 residues. The chain's CDR3 is CASSLSSTYAGNTIYF. CDR3 DNA sequence: TGTGCCAGCAGTTTATCCTCTACGTACGCTGGAAACACCATATATTTT.

This sequence joins TRBV5-6 and TRBJ1-4; TRBD1 aligns across 8 bases. CDR1 and CDR2 from the germline V gene are SGHDT and YYEEEE. J gave up 6 bases and V 4 bases, and 5 bases lay outside the gene matches. This CDR3 contains 14 residues. This CDR3 reads CASSLTGVDEKLFF. CDR3 in DNA: TGTGCCAGCAGCCTGACAGGGGTCGATGAAAAACTGTTTTTT.

The CDR3: CASIHPGNEQFF. In DNA, the CDR3 is TGCGCCAGCATTCATCCGGGCAATGAGCAGTTCTTC. This chain connects TRBV10-1 to TRBJ2-1; the D is unclear. Germline V gene lookup returns CDR1 WNHNN and CDR2 SYGVQD (reference sequence). V shed 7 bases and J shed 6 bases, with 10 bases lying between them. The CDR3 spans 12 residues.

This clone has only one observation. This chain uses TRBV30 with TRBJ2-1, with D possibly TRBD2 on 6 matching bases. CDR1 and CDR2 from the germline V gene are GTSNPN and SVGIG (reference sequence). This CDR3 is 12 amino acids long. V was trimmed by 4 bases and J by 10 bases, leaving 14 bases between them. CDR3 nucleotide sequence: TGTGCCTGGACCCCCTTGCGGGACGAGCAGTTCTTC. As protein: CAWTPLRDEQFF.

The V call is TRBV2, the J call TRBJ1-5; 9 positions agree with TRBD1. V lost 6 bases to trimming and J lost 3 bases; unmatched junction nucleotides: 18. The CDR3 totals 19 residues. The germline CDR1 and CDR2 sequences are SNHLY and FYNNEI. DNA of the CDR3: TGTGCCAGCAGAGATAAATTACTCCGGGACAGGGATCTCAATCAGCCCCAGCATTTT. Translation gives CASRDKLLRDRDLNQPQHF.

This chain uses TRBV18 with TRBJ2-2; 9 bases fit TRBD1. V trimming: 0 bases; J trimming: 5 bases; junction bases outside the gene matches: 4. The CDR3 is 16 amino acids. CDR1 and CDR2 (germline): KGHSH, LQKENI. The CDR3 DNA sequence: TGTGCCAGCTCACCACCTAGACAGGGGGTGACCGGGGAGCTGTTTTTT. Translated: CASSPPRQGVTGELFF.

The V gene is TRBV7-8, the J gene TRBJ1-2; D uncertain. The V end lost 1 base, the J end lost 4 bases, and 7 bases lay between the germline ends. Per germline, CDR1 SGHVS and CDR2 FQNEAQ. CDR3 length: 13 amino acids. In DNA, the CDR3 is TGTGCCAGCAGCTTAGATGTAGCCTATGGCTACACCTTC. Translated, it gives CASSLDVAYGYTF. Complete variable domain (other parts from reference TRBV7-8 and TRBJ1-2): GAGVSQSPRYKVAKRGQDVALRCDPISGHVSLFWYQQALGQGPEFLTYFQNEAQLDKSGLPSDRFFAERPEGSVSTLKIQRTQQEDSAVYLCASSLDVAYGYTFGSGTRLTVV.

The chain employs TRBV28 and TRBJ1-5, with D possibly TRBD1 on 5 matching bases. The germline V gene encodes CDR1 MDHEN and CDR2 SYDVKM. V lost 6 bases, J lost 6 bases, and 15 bases lay in between. The CDR3 consists of 14 residues. DNA of the CDR3: TGTGCCAGCAGCCTGGCCAGGGAAGGTCAGCCCCAGCATTTT. Translating it yields CASSLAREGQPQHF.

A few counts support this clone. J is TRBJ2-5 and V is TRBV27; weak D call: TRBD2 (6 bases). Between the trimmed V and J ends, which lost 0 bases and 4 bases, there was a span of 15 bases. The length of the CDR3 is 16 residues. The V gene's germline CDR1 is MNHEY and CDR2 SMNVEV (reference sequence). This CDR3 reads CASSLSPRHGGETQYF. The CDR3 DNA reads TGTGCCAGCAGTTTATCCCCTCGGCACGGGGGAGAGACCCAGTACTTC.

The chain uses TRBV27 and TRBJ1-2, with 10 bases matching TRBD1. This CDR3 spans 16 amino acids. Germline V gene lookup returns CDR1 MNHEY and CDR2 SMNVEV (reference sequence). Trimming cost V 6 bases and J 2 bases; bases outside gene matches: 9. CDR3 nucleotides: TGTGCCAGCAGCCCAGGACCGGGACAGGGGAACTATGGCTACACCTTC. Residues: CASSPGPGQGNYGYTF.

The chain recombines TRBV5-1 with TRBJ2-1, with 14 bases lining up with TRBD2. The junction had 5 bases not matched to a gene; V was cut back by 3 bases and J by 9 bases. Germline-derived CDR1 and CDR2 are SGHRS and YFSETQ. The CDR3 covers 15 residues. CDR3 DNA: TGCGCCAGCAGCTGGGGGACTAGCGGGGGAACTGAGCAGTTCTTC. This encodes CASSWGTSGGTEQFF.

This rearrangement joins TRBV6-5 to TRBJ2-5; 8 nucleotides align to TRBD1. CDR3 length equals 13 residues. The germline gives CDR1 MNHEY, CDR2 SVGAGI. V dropped 8 bases and J dropped 5; count of bases not matched to a gene: 7. The CDR3 bases are TGTGCCAGCCGTGCAGGGGGCGGGGAGACCCAGTACTTC. Translating it yields CASRAGGGETQYF.

The V and J genes are TRBV6-1 and TRBJ1-1, with D hard to call. Between the trimmed V and J ends, which lost 3 bases and 2 bases, there was a span of 10 bases. Germline lookup yields CDR1 MNHNS and CDR2 SASEGT. The CDR3 length is 14 residues. In nucleotides, the CDR3 is TGTGCCAGCAGTGAGTCTACAGCTAACACTGAAGCTTTCTTT. Encoded protein: CASSESTANTEAFF.